This entry lists 22 T cell receptor beta chains sequenced from one sample in a study of blood T cell repertoires in COVID-19. Generated by immunoSEQ multiplex PCR, the TCRdb table keeps only in-frame clones and is missing some. The sample comprises some 300,000 clones, about nine tenths of which are singletons, and about 4.2% rests with the top ten. Input material: PBMCs or T cells enriched from blood (not recorded which). The receptors originated from a man aged 25 to 45 who had recovered from COVID-19.

J is TRBJ2-7 and V is TRBV5-1, with D possibly matching TRBD1 (5 bases). Looked up from germline, CDR1 is SGHRS and CDR2 is YFSETQ. The ends were cut back, 0 bases at V and 5 bases at J, with 12 bases in the middle. This CDR3 has 14 residues. CDR3 coding DNA: TGCGCCAGCAGCTTGGCAGGGCCACGGGACGAGCAGTACTTC. Protein product: CASSLAGPRDEQYF.

The chain employs TRBV11-2 and TRBJ2-7; D is undetermined. Trimming took 5 bases from V and 6 from J, leaving 5 bases between them. CDR1 is SGHAT and CDR2 is FQNNGV in the germline V gene. There are 10 residues in the CDR3. DNA for the CDR3: TGTGCCAGCAGCGGAGCCGAGCAGTACTTC. Its translation: CASSGAEQYF.

The chain recombines TRBV13 with TRBJ1-1; 7 nucleotides agree with TRBD1. V lost 5 bases and J lost 4; bases outside the gene matches: 4. Germline V CDR1 and CDR2: PRHDT, FYEKMQ (reference sequence). The CDR3 spans 13 residues. The CDR3 nucleotides are TGTGCCAGCAGCCGTGACAGGGTCACTGAAGCTTTCTTT. Residues: CASSRDRVTEAFF.

CDR3 amino acids: CAWTRVTEAFF. The CDR3 bases are TGTGCCTGGACGAGGGTTACTGAAGCTTTCTTT. The V call is TRBV30, the J call TRBJ1-1; the D is unclear. Trimming removed 4 bases at V and 5 bases at J, with 8 bases between. CDR1 is GTSNPN, CDR2 SVGIG, per germline (reference sequence). The CDR3 runs 11 residues. The full variable domain, its missing parts supplied by reference TRBV30 and TRBJ1-1, is SQTIHQWPATLVQPVGSPLSLECTVEGTSNPNLYWYRQAAGRGLQLLFYSVGIGQISSEVPQNLSASRPQDRQFILSSKKLLLSDSGFYLCAWTRVTEAFFGQGTRLTVV.

The V gene is TRBV7-9, the J gene TRBJ2-3, with 7 bases matching TRBD1. V was clipped by 3 bases and J by 3 bases; unmatched bases: 3. Per the germline V gene, CDR1 is SEHNR and CDR2 is FQNEAQ (reference sequence). The CDR3 has 14 amino acids. The CDR3 loop is CASSLLTGTDTQYF. The DNA for the CDR3 is TGTGCCAGCAGCTTGCTGACAGGGACAGATACGCAGTATTTT.

The chain joins TRBV19 to TRBJ2-5, with a weak D call TRBD1 (6 bases). This CDR3 contains 13 residues. CDR1 LNHDA and CDR2 SQIVND come from the germline V gene (reference sequence). The V gene lost 5 bases and the J gene lost 2 bases, with 9 bases spanning the gap. DNA of the CDR3: TGTGCCAGTAGTCCCCAGGGGCAAGAGACCCAGTACTTC. It is translated as CASSPQGQETQYF. The whole variable domain, remainder taken from reference TRBV19 and TRBJ2-5, is DGGITQSPKYLFRKEGQNVTLSCEQNLNHDAMYWYRQDPGQGLRLIYYSQIVNDFQKGDIAEGYSVSREKKESFPLTVTSAQKNPTAFYLCASSPQGQETQYFGPGTRLLVL.

There are a few counts of this clone. V gene TRBV7-8 combines with J gene TRBJ1-1, with D unclear. This CDR3 spans 15 amino acids. Germline-derived CDR1 and CDR2 are SGHVS and FQNEAQ. The V gene lost 5 bases and the J gene lost 4 bases, with 17 bases spanning the gap. DNA for the CDR3: TGTGCCAGCAGCCCCTCGAGCGGGGTGGCCACTGAAGCTTTCTTT. It translates to CASSPSSGVATEAFF.

This chain joins TRBV27 and TRBJ1-2; 10 nucleotides line up with TRBD1. Germline assignment: CDR1 MNHEY and CDR2 SMNVEV (reference sequence). Trimming at V came to 5 bases and at J to 8 bases, leaving 11 bases not matched to a gene. The CDR3 spans 15 residues. The CDR3 protein is CASSPGTGARGGYTF. As DNA, the CDR3 is TGTGCCAGCAGTCCAGGGACAGGGGCGAGGGGCGGCTACACCTTC.

The V call is TRBV7-9, the J call TRBJ1-2; 10 positions agree with TRBD1. There are 14 residues in the CDR3. CDR1 and CDR2 (germline): SEHNR, FQNEAQ (reference sequence). Trimming took 6 bases from V and 8 from J; bases not matched to a gene: 9. The chain's CDR3 is CASRMGQGFKGYTF. The CDR3 DNA reads as TGTGCCAGCAGGATGGGACAGGGGTTCAAGGGCTACACCTTC.

V gene TRBV7-9 combines with J gene TRBJ2-7; weak D call: TRBD2 (7 bases). Germline CDR1 is SEHNR and CDR2 is FQNEAQ (reference sequence). V dropped 1 base and J dropped 2 bases, with 9 bases sitting between them. There are 14 residues in the CDR3. The CDR3 DNA follows: TGTGCCAGCAGCTTAGAAGGGGGGGCCTACGAGCAGTACTTC. Amino acids: CASSLEGGAYEQYF.

This chain connects TRBV9 to TRBJ2-5; a weak D match, TRBD2 (5 bases). With 0 bases removed from V and 2 bases from J, the gap between germline ends came to 5 bases. This CDR3 contains 13 residues. CDR1 is SGDLS and CDR2 is YYNGEE in the germline V gene. CDR3 DNA sequence: TGTGCCAGCAGCGTAGGGACTCAAGAGACCCAGTACTTC. It specifies CASSVGTQETQYF.

V gene TRBV19 combines with J gene TRBJ1-1; 8 bases match TRBD1. The V gene's germline CDR1 is LNHDA and CDR2 SQIVND (reference sequence). The CDR3 is 13 amino acids. The junction had 7 bases not matched to a gene; V was cut back by 2 bases and J by 11 bases. In nucleotides, the CDR3 is TGTGCCAGTAGTATATCCAGGGGGCTTTCGGCTTTCTTT. Residues: CASSISRGLSAFF.

The chain combines TRBV5-6 with TRBJ2-7; TRBD1 agrees at 9 bases. The length of the CDR3 is 14 residues. V lost 3 bases, J lost 5 bases, and 6 bases stayed unmatched. Looked up from germline, CDR1 is SGHDT and CDR2 is YYEEEE. CDR3 nucleotides: TGTGCCAGCAGCTCAAACAGGGGGCTGGACGAGCAGTACTTC. Protein sequence: CASSSNRGLDEQYF.

V and J are TRBV5-4 and TRBJ1-4, with 7 bases lining up with TRBD1. The CDR3 totals 14 residues. Germline V gives CDR1 SGHNT, CDR2 YYREEE (reference sequence). V was clipped by 2 bases and J by 8 bases; unmatched bases: 6. The CDR3 reads CASSFRGREEKLFF. Here the CDR3 DNA reads TGTGCCAGCAGCTTTAGGGGGCGCGAAGAAAAACTGTTTTTT.

The chain links TRBV19 to TRBJ2-5; 13 nucleotides match TRBD2. The CDR3 has 16 amino acids. V gave up 6 bases and J gave up 2 bases; unmatched junction bases: 6. Germline loops: CDR1 LNHDA, CDR2 SQIVND (reference sequence). The CDR3 spells CASSDRTSGSQETQYF. The CDR3 DNA follows: TGTGCCAGTAGCGACCGGACTAGCGGGAGTCAAGAGACCCAGTACTTC.

CDR3 coding DNA: TGTGCCAGCAGCTTTCACTATACAGATACGCAGTATTTT. It encodes CASSFHYTDTQYF. This rearrangement joins TRBV11-2 to TRBJ2-3; D is undetermined. This CDR3 spans 13 amino acids. The ends were cut back, 3 bases at V and 3 bases at J, with 7 bases in the middle. CDR1 and CDR2 (germline): SGHAT, FQNNGV.

This clone was seen more than once but under ten times. V and J are TRBV9 and TRBJ2-2; 10 bases match TRBD1. With V trimmed by 2 bases and J by 5 bases, 3 bases remained unmatched. CDR1 and CDR2 (germline): SGDLS, YYNGEE. CDR3 length: 15 residues. CDR3 loop: CASSVTGGGTGELFF. The CDR3 DNA follows: TGTGCCAGCAGCGTGACAGGGGGCGGGACCGGGGAGCTGTTTTTT.

The gene calls are TRBV7-8 and TRBJ1-4; D is uncertain. CDR3 size: 15 residues. The germline V and J ends were trimmed by 6 bases and 6 bases, with 17 bases remaining between them. The germline CDR1 and CDR2 sequences are SGHVS and FQNEAQ. The CDR3 bases are TGTGCCAGCAGGGGGAGGGCGGGTAGAGATGAAAAACTGTTTTTT. It translates to CASRGRAGRDEKLFF.

The chain recombines TRBV5-1 with TRBJ1-5; D call uncertain. V gave up 1 base and J gave up 6 bases, with 14 bases separating them. This CDR3 contains 15 residues. Looked up from germline, CDR1 is SGHRS and CDR2 is YFSETQ. CDR3 sequence: CASSLFGEGGQPQHF. CDR3 DNA: TGCGCCAGCAGCTTGTTCGGGGAGGGCGGTCAGCCCCAGCATTTT.

The chain joins TRBV14 to TRBJ1-1, with 7 bases identical to TRBD1. Looked up from germline, CDR1 is SGHDN and CDR2 is FVKESK. The CDR3 has 18 amino acids. The J segment lost 0 bases and the V segment lost 0 bases, leaving 10 bases of the junction unmatched. The CDR3 spells CASSQDPTGRQMNTEAFF. DNA of the CDR3: TGTGCCAGCAGCCAAGATCCGACAGGGAGGCAAATGAACACTGAAGCTTTCTTT.

The genes are TRBV3-1 (or the pseudogene TRBV3-2) and TRBJ2-7; D call uncertain. CDR3 size: 14 residues. V gave up 4 bases and J gave up 3 bases, with 13 bases separating them. Germline V lookup: CDR1 LGHDT, CDR2 YNNKEL (reference sequence). This chain's CDR3 is CASSPPQSSYEQYF. The DNA of the CDR3 is TGTGCCAGCAGCCCCCCCCAGTCCAGCTACGAGCAGTACTTC.

The genes are TRBV28 and TRBJ2-3; TRBD2 matches 14 bases. The ends lost 4 bases at V and 3 bases at J; junction bases unmatched: 6. The CDR3 runs 17 residues. The germline CDR1 and CDR2 sequences are MDHEN and SYDVKM. The CDR3 coding sequence is TGTGCCAGCAGTTCCGGGACTAGCGGGAGTGGGACAGATACGCAGTATTTT. Translating it yields CASSSGTSGSGTDTQYF. Full variable domain (remainder filled in from reference TRBV28 and TRBJ2-3): DVKVTQSSRYLVKRTGEKVFLECVQDMDHENMFWYRQDPGLGLRLIYFSYDVKMKEKGDIPEGYSVSREKKERFSLILESASTNQTSMYLCASSSGTSGSGTDTQYFGPGTRLTVL.